These 22 T cell receptor beta chains share one sample of origin, sequenced in a study of cytomegalovirus exposure and HLA in healthy donors. It was with 60 Vbeta and 13 Jbeta primers that the PCR ran. Sequenced by immunoSEQ multiplex PCR; TCRdb stores in-frame clones only, minus some. The sample shows 100,000 to 150,000 clones, around three quarters of them seen only once. Sequencing was done on a sample of PBMCs. The receptor set was obtained from a man aged 25-45 years in good health and CMV-seropositive.

The chain is built from TRBV19 and TRBJ1-5; D gene unclear. The CDR3 totals 17 residues. The V gene's germline CDR1 is LNHDA and CDR2 SQIVND (reference sequence). V lost 1 base and J 1 base, leaving 14 bases between the germline ends. The CDR3 sequence: CASSIGGNGGSNQPQHF. In DNA form, the CDR3 reads TGTGCCAGTAGTATAGGCGGGAACGGCGGGAGCAATCAGCCCCAGCATTTT.

This clone was detected a few times. The chain carries TRBV5-6 and TRBJ1-2; 9 nucleotides line up with TRBD1. The V and J ends lost 6 bases and 3 bases, in that order; junction bases with no gene match: 6. The CDR3 spans 14 residues. CDR1 is SGHDT and CDR2 is YYEEEE in the germline V gene. The CDR3 spells CASILGQGDYGYTF. The CDR3 DNA reads TGTGCCAGCATCCTGGGACAGGGCGACTATGGCTACACCTTC.

The J gene is TRBJ2-1, the V gene TRBV18; 7 positions agree with TRBD1. In germline, CDR1 is KGHSH, CDR2 LQKENI. Losses at the gene ends were 3 bases for V and 7 bases for J; bases not matched to a gene: 21. The length of the CDR3 is 19 residues. Here the CDR3 reads CASSPFLGPTGEDTNEQFF. Written as DNA, the CDR3 is TGTGCCAGCTCACCTTTCTTAGGTCCTACAGGGGAAGATACAAATGAGCAGTTCTTC. The full variable domain, its missing parts supplied by reference TRBV18 and TRBJ2-1, is NAGVMQNPRHLVRRRGQEARLRCSPMKGHSHVYWYRQLPEEGLKFMVYLQKENIIDESGMPKERFSAEFPKEGPSILRIQQVVRGDSAAYFCASSPFLGPTGEDTNEQFFGPGTRLTVL.

The V call is TRBV20-1, the J call TRBJ2-7; D unresolved. The CDR3 length is 11 residues. CDR1 is DFQATT, CDR2 SNEGSKA, per germline (reference sequence). V shed 3 bases and J shed 3 bases, with 6 bases lying between them. CDR3 DNA: TGCAGTGCTAGGGCGGACTACGAGCAGTACTTC. Protein product: CSARADYEQYF.

This clone was recorded a few times. V and J are TRBV6-1 and TRBJ1-3; weak D call: TRBD1 (5 bases). V was cut by 1 base and J by 0 bases, with 10 bases left in between. The germline V gene has CDR1 MNHNS and CDR2 SASEGT. This CDR3 region has 16 residues. The CDR3 loop is CASSEEEGISGNTIYF. The CDR3 DNA reads TGTGCCAGCAGTGAAGAGGAGGGGATCTCTGGAAACACCATATATTTT.

The chain links TRBV19 to TRBJ1-6; TRBD1 agrees at 9 bases. Germline loops: CDR1 LNHDA, CDR2 SQIVND (reference sequence). The CDR3 contains 16 residues. Unmatched junction bases numbered 9, after V lost 4 bases and J lost 8 bases. CDR3: CASSNTGTGLHSPLHF. For the CDR3, the DNA is TGTGCCAGTAGTAACACCGGGACAGGGTTGCATTCACCCCTCCACTTT.

The chain employs TRBV7-6 and TRBJ2-3; 12 nucleotides align to TRBD2. This CDR3 has 16 amino acids. Germline V gene sequence: CDR1 SGHVS, CDR2 FNYEAQ. J was trimmed by 3 bases and V by 6 bases; bases with no gene match: 7. CDR3 coding DNA: TGTGCCAGCAGTTTACCTAGCGGGGGGGGGACAGATACGCAGTATTTT. Translated: CASSLPSGGGTDTQYF. The full variable domain, its missing parts supplied by reference TRBV7-6 and TRBJ2-3, is GAGVSQSPRYKVTKRGQDVALRCDPISGHVSLYWYRQALGQGPEFLTYFNYEAQQDKSGLPNDRFSAERPEGSISTLTIQRTEQRDSAMYRCASSLPSGGGTDTQYFGPGTRLTVL.

V and J are TRBV6-1 and TRBJ1-1; 10 bases map to TRBD1. The length of the CDR3 is 15 residues. V was pared by 7 bases and J by 3 bases, with 8 bases of the junction left unmatched. Germline V gene lookup returns CDR1 MNHNS and CDR2 SASEGT. The CDR3 DNA is TGTGCCAGCACCTCGGGGACAGGGGAATACACTGAAGCTTTCTTT. This encodes CASTSGTGEYTEAFF.

The V gene is TRBV10-3, the J gene TRBJ2-1; perhaps TRBD1 as D (5 bases). Germline loops: CDR1 ENHRY, CDR2 SYGVKD. V was cut by 6 bases and J by 9 bases, with 21 bases left in between. This CDR3 has 15 amino acids. The CDR3 is CAIRRRTGFEGEQFF. CDR3 in DNA: TGTGCCATCAGACGCCGTACAGGTTTCGAAGGTGAGCAGTTCTTC.

This clone has only a few counts. The V call is TRBV7-3, the J call TRBJ2-2, with 8 bases aligning to TRBD1. Germline CDR1 is SGHTA and CDR2 is FQGTGA. The CDR3 is made up of 16 amino acids. Unmatched junction bases numbered 5, after V lost 4 bases and J lost 1 base. CDR3 amino acids: CASSSTGARNTGELFF. DNA of the CDR3: TGTGCCAGCAGCTCGACAGGGGCGCGGAACACCGGGGAGCTGTTTTTT.

This clone was picked up a small number of times. This chain links TRBV6-4 with TRBJ2-3; 13 positions agree with TRBD2. There are 15 residues in the CDR3. CDR1 and CDR2 (germline): MRHNA, SNTAGT. V was clipped by 5 bases and J by 2 bases; unmatched bases: 1. The CDR3 bases are TGTGCCAGCAGTACTAGCGGGGGGGCCACAGATACGCAGTATTTT. Translating gives CASSTSGGATDTQYF.

The rearrangement joins TRBV30 to TRBJ2-4; TRBD1 agrees at 10 bases. The CDR3 sequence is 12 residues long. Germline CDR1 and CDR2: GTSNPN and SVGIG (reference sequence). V trimming: 0 bases; J trimming: 15 bases; junction bases outside the gene matches: 5. CDR3 protein: CAWSVGTGDWYF. CDR3 DNA: TGTGCCTGGAGTGTAGGGACAGGGGATTGGTACTTC.

The chain recombines TRBV5-4 with TRBJ1-5, with a tentative D call TRBD1 (6 bases). CDR3 length: 20 amino acids. The germline V gene encodes CDR1 SGHNT and CDR2 YYREEE (reference sequence). The V and J ends lost 2 bases and 1 base respectively, with 25 bases between them. CDR3 loop: CASSLGTGIIPELSNQPQHF. For the CDR3, the DNA is TGTGCCAGCAGCTTAGGTACAGGGATCATTCCGGAATTAAGCAATCAGCCCCAGCATTTT.

The chain links TRBV27 to TRBJ1-6, with a weak D call TRBD1 (6 bases). The CDR3 contains 15 residues. CDR1 and CDR2 (germline): MNHEY, SMNVEV (reference sequence). V dropped 3 bases and J dropped 4 bases, with 10 bases sitting between them. The CDR3: CASSFLRGYNSPLHF. In nucleotides, the CDR3 is TGTGCCAGCAGTTTCCTCAGGGGTTATAATTCACCCCTCCACTTT.

Turning to this clone: The same CDR3 can be traced to other DNA sequences in this sample. CDR3 nucleotides: TGTGCCAGCAGCTTAGGGCAGGCGAACACTGAAGCTTTCTTT. Amino acids: CASSLGQANTEAFF. The chain combines TRBV7-9 with TRBJ1-1; D not certain. The length of the CDR3 is 14 residues. The germline V gene has CDR1 SEHNR and CDR2 FQNEAQ (reference sequence). The V end lost 1 base, the J end lost 1 base, and 7 bases lay between the germline ends.

This chain uses TRBV7-9 with TRBJ2-3; no clear D gene. V lost 0 bases and J 3 bases, leaving 4 bases between the germline ends. Looked up from germline, CDR1 is SEHNR and CDR2 is FQNEAQ (reference sequence). The CDR3 loop spans 13 amino acids. CDR3 in DNA: TGTGCCAGCAGCTTAGCGGAGACAGATACGCAGTATTTT. The encoded protein is CASSLAETDTQYF.

There are a few counts of this clone. The chain combines TRBV2 with TRBJ1-6; 7 bases map to TRBD1. The junction had 8 bases not matched to a gene; V was cut back by 5 bases and J by 10 bases. From germline, CDR1 is SNHLY and CDR2 FYNNEI. This CDR3 comprises 14 residues. CDR3 amino acids: CASSTGAWRSPLHF. The CDR3 DNA sequence: TGTGCCAGCAGTACAGGGGCCTGGAGGTCACCCCTCCACTTT.

The rearrangement joins TRBV28 to TRBJ1-5; no reliable D call. The V and J ends lost 5 bases and 4 bases respectively, with 3 bases between them. The CDR3 runs 11 residues. Germline-derived CDR1 and CDR2 are MDHEN and SYDVKM. CDR3 nucleotides: TGTGCCAGCAGTCCGAATCAGCCCCAGCATTTT. Protein sequence: CASSPNQPQHF.

The chain is built from TRBV5-1 and TRBJ1-1, with D uncertain. With 0 bases removed from V and 8 bases from J, the gap between germline ends came to 11 bases. The CDR3 extends over 13 amino acids. In germline, CDR1 is SGHRS, CDR2 YFSETQ. CDR3 sequence: CASSLGGSREAFF. The CDR3 DNA reads TGCGCCAGCAGCTTGGGAGGATCCAGAGAAGCTTTCTTT.

V gene TRBV4-2 combines with J gene TRBJ2-1; 14 bases line up with TRBD2. Trimming at V came to 4 bases and at J to 4 bases, leaving 6 bases not matched to a gene. From germline, CDR1 is LGHNA and CDR2 YNFKEQ. The length of the CDR3 is 17 residues. The CDR3 coding sequence is TGTGCCAGCAGCCCTGGGACTAGCGGGGGCTTTTACAATGAGCAGTTCTTC. The encoded protein is CASSPGTSGGFYNEQFF.

In regard to this clone: The junction differs from germline at one of its ends, possibly a read error. The chain recombines TRBV6-1 with TRBJ1-1; no clear D gene. Germline CDR1 is MNHNS and CDR2 is SASEGT. This CDR3 region has 14 residues. Written as DNA, the CDR3 is TGTGCCAGCACTGAAGGCCAGGTAAACACTGAAGCTTTCTTT. Residues: CASTEGQVNTEAFF.

This rearrangement joins TRBV7-9 to TRBJ1-1, with 7 bases that match TRBD1. CDR1 and CDR2 (germline): SEHNR, FQNEAQ (reference sequence). The ends lost 2 bases at V and 3 bases at J; junction bases unmatched: 6. The CDR3 sequence is 15 residues long. CDR3 in DNA: TGTGCCAGCAGCTTACGGTCGCAGGGGGACACTGAAGCTTTCTTT. Its protein product is CASSLRSQGDTEAFF.